This TCR beta chain was identified in a study of blood T cell repertoires in COVID-19. About the research overall: Nucleic acid was either cDNA or gDNA, and it came from T cells, B-cell-depleted T cells, or PBMCs.

Participants were aged about 18 to 89 years from roughly 26 US areas. The study assigned cohorts using participant-reported clinical history. Sequencing was performed with immunoSEQ multiplex PCR; in TCRdb, only in-frame clones are kept and a portion is missing. The repertoire holds around 300,000 clones, with 88% as singletons. The length of the CDR3 is 13 residues. V was shortened by 4 bases and J by 6 bases, with 11 bases between the two germline ends. CDR1 is SGHRS, CDR2 YFSETQ, per germline. The J gene is TRBJ2-1, the V gene TRBV5-1; a possible D gene is TRBD1 (6 bases). Sequences were obtained from PBMCs or T cells enriched from blood (not recorded which). The clonotype originates from a man under 40 who had recovered from COVID-19. The CDR3 DNA sequence: TGCGCCAGCAGCCAAGGACAGTTCAATGAGCAGTTCTTC. Protein sequence: CASSQGQFNEQFF.